A single sample gave rise to the 13 T cell receptor beta chains below, sequenced in a study of Japanese encephalitis immunity and Zika vaccine responses. TCRdb re-called the 5' RACE reads through MiXCR, storing one row per CDR3 protein. The profile shows about 500 distinct CDR3 sequences, 1.8% of them singletons. PBMCs were CFSE-labeled and cultured for 5 to 7 days with peptide pools at 0.9 to 1 ug/mL each. The sort collected unfixed, live, CD56-CD19-CD16-CD3+CD4+ CFSE-low proliferating CD4 T cells. The sequenced sample was antigen-activated CD4+ T cells from blood, cultured, obtained during a Zika inactivated vaccine study. The receptors stem from an adult woman who received an inactivated Zika virus vaccine.

By its share, this clonotype is large. The rearrangement uses TRBV2 and TRBJ2-1, with 13 bases fitting TRBD2. Trimming removed 6 bases from V and 4 bases from J; junction bases left unmatched: 0. CDR1 is SNHLY and CDR2 is FYNNEI in the germline V gene. The CDR3 is 14 amino acids. The CDR3: CASRLAGGYNEQFF. In DNA form, the CDR3 reads TGTGCCAGCAGACTAGCGGGGGGGTACAATGAGCAGTTCTTC.

This clonotype is labeled as large. This chain links TRBV5-4 with TRBJ2-5; D possibly corresponds to TRBD2 (5 bases). Germline assignment: CDR1 SGHNT and CDR2 YYREEE (reference sequence). V gave up 3 bases and J gave up 7 bases, with 16 bases separating them. This CDR3 region has 14 residues. CDR3 residues: CASSSRGEAGTQYF. DNA of the CDR3: TGTGCCAGCAGCTCCCGGGGAGAGGCCGGGACCCAGTACTTC.

This clonotype is large within its sample. The chain combines TRBV25-1 with TRBJ2-7; D is unresolved. The V end lost 7 bases, the J end lost 7 bases, and 11 bases lay between the germline ends. Germline V gene lookup returns CDR1 MGHDK and CDR2 SYGVNS. The CDR3 totals 11 residues. The CDR3 spells CASNKIGEQYF. The CDR3 bases are TGTGCCAGCAACAAGATAGGGGAGCAGTACTTC.

The J gene is TRBJ1-4, the V gene TRBV7-2; no clear D. Trimming took off 4 bases at V and 6 bases at J, with 15 bases between the two ends. CDR3 length: 15 amino acids. CDR1 SGHTA and CDR2 FQGNSA come from the germline V gene. CDR3 protein: CASSSEGVKDEKLFF. In DNA, the CDR3 is TGTGCCAGCAGCTCTGAGGGAGTTAAGGATGAAAAACTGTTTTTT.

Relative to its sample, this clonotype is medium-sized (0.01 to 0.1%). This chain connects TRBV3-1 to TRBJ1-4; 8 bases are a match to TRBD1. This CDR3 comprises 16 residues. V trimming: 4 bases; J trimming: 4 bases; junction bases outside the gene matches: 8. CDR1 LGHDT and CDR2 YNNKEL come from the germline V gene (reference sequence). The CDR3 loop is CASSRTGGAGNEKLFF. The CDR3 region has the DNA TGTGCCAGCAGCCGAACAGGGGGGGCAGGTAATGAAAAACTGTTTTTT. Based on the CDR3 plus reference TRBV3-1 and TRBJ1-4, the full variable domain is DTAVSQTPKYLVTQMGNDKSIKCEQNLGHDTMYWYKQDSKKFLKIMFSYNNKELIINETVPNRFSPKSPDKAHLNLHINSLELGDSAVYFCASSRTGGAGNEKLFFGSGTQLSVL.

The chain joins TRBV6-5 to TRBJ1-3; D is ambiguous. The CDR3 is 14 residues long. Germline loops: CDR1 MNHEY, CDR2 SVGAGI. The V and J ends lost 0 bases and 4 bases respectively, with 7 bases between them. The CDR3 DNA sequence: TGTGCCAGCAGTTACTCGAATCTCGGAAACACCATATATTTT. Protein product: CASSYSNLGNTIYF.

The CDR3 protein is CASSPRGRKNTEAFF. CDR3 bases: TGTGCCAGCAGTCCGAGGGGTCGAAAGAACACTGAAGCTTTCTTT. This chain links TRBV12-3 or TRBV12-4 with TRBJ1-1, with D perhaps matching TRBD1 (5 bases). CDR3 length: 15 amino acids. The V gene lost 5 bases and the J gene lost 1 base, with 14 bases spanning the gap.

This clonotype is labeled medium-sized (0.01 to 0.1%). The rearrangement links TRBV5-1 to TRBJ2-5; 9 bases are a match to TRBD2. Germline CDR1 reads SGHRS; CDR2 reads YFSETQ. The CDR3 length is 14 residues. Trimming cost V 1 base and J 5 bases; bases outside gene matches: 3. CDR3 DNA: TGCGCCAGCAGCTTGATAGCGGGGGACGAGACCCAGTACTTC. Its translation is CASSLIAGDETQYF.

This clonotype is medium-sized by share. The chain links TRBV19 to TRBJ1-1, with TRBD1 identical over 7 bases. Trimming removed 6 bases from V and 5 bases from J; junction bases left unmatched: 9. Germline CDR1 reads LNHDA; CDR2 reads SQIVND (reference sequence). This CDR3 is 14 amino acids long. CDR3 loop: CASRGGAGWTEAFF. The CDR3 coding sequence is TGTGCCAGTAGAGGGGGCGCAGGGTGGACTGAAGCTTTCTTT. Drawing the rest from reference TRBV19 and TRBJ1-1, the complete variable domain is DGGITQSPKYLFRKEGQNVTLSCEQNLNHDAMYWYRQDPGQGLRLIYYSQIVNDFQKGDIAEGYSVSREKKESFPLTVTSAQKNPTAFYLCASRGGAGWTEAFFGQGTRLTVV.

By sample fraction, this clonotype is medium-sized. The V and J genes are TRBV20-1 and TRBJ2-1; 14 nucleotides agree with TRBD2. In germline, CDR1 is DFQATT, CDR2 SNEGSKA (reference sequence). The ends lost 5 bases at V and 6 bases at J; junction bases unmatched: 6. This CDR3 spans 15 amino acids. The CDR3 coding sequence is TGCAGTGCTTCGCCGACTAGCGGGGGGGCCAATGAGCAGTTCTTC. It is translated as CSASPTSGGANEQFF.

By its share, this clonotype is medium-sized. The chain links TRBV11-3 to TRBJ2-1, with 8 bases identical to TRBD2. The trim removed 3 bases at V and 6 bases at J, leaving 4 bases unmatched. The germline V gene has CDR1 SGHNT and CDR2 YENEEA. The CDR3 totals 14 residues. CDR3 in DNA: TGTGCCAGCAGCTTCGGGACTAGTTCCAATGAGCAGTTCTTC. Its protein is CASSFGTSSNEQFF.

Many counts were recorded for this clonotype. This chain joins TRBV4-3 and TRBJ1-3; tentative D call: TRBD1 (5 bases). V lost 1 base to trimming and J lost 4 bases, with 8 bases between them. Germline values: CDR1 LGHNA, CDR2 YSLEER. The CDR3 is made up of 14 amino acids. The CDR3 sequence: CASSQAGRGNTIYF. In nucleotides, the CDR3 is TGCGCCAGCAGCCAAGCGGGGCGCGGAAACACCATATATTTT.

Sample share makes this clonotype medium-sized. The chain has TRBV21-1 and TRBJ1-3; the table's D call, TRBD1, was not checked against the DNA. TRBV21-1 counts as a pseudogene. The CDR3 is 17 residues long. DNA of the CDR3: TGTGCCAGCAGCAAAGAGGTCCAGGGGAGCTCTGGAAACACCATATATTTT. This encodes CASSKEVQGSSGNTIYF.